Below are 9 T cell receptor beta chains sequenced from a single sample in a study of shared clonotypes between healthy human individuals. The protocol was immunoSEQ multiplex PCR, while the TCRdb copy is restricted to in-frame clones and leaves out a portion. Among 2 million to 2.5 million clones listed, around 90% were seen once. The sequenced sample was naive CD4+ T cells from PBMCs. Described subset: CD45RA+ positively selected. The receptors shown here come from a man between 18 and 35 years old in good health. Some clones in this sample may be carry-over from other donors' samples.

Only a few counts were recorded for this clone. The chain couples TRBV19 to TRBJ1-1; TRBD1 agrees at 7 bases. Per germline, CDR1 LNHDA and CDR2 SQIVND (reference sequence). The CDR3 runs to 15 residues. The V gene end was trimmed by 5 bases and the J gene end by 2 bases; junction bases not matched to a gene: 8. CDR3 in amino acids: CASSFLGTANTEAFF. The CDR3 bases are TGTGCCAGTAGTTTCCTCGGGACAGCCAACACTGAAGCTTTCTTT.

The V gene is TRBV5-6, the J gene TRBJ2-1, with no clear D. The CDR3 has 16 amino acids. CDR1 is SGHDT and CDR2 is YYEEEE in the germline V gene. The germline V and J ends were trimmed by 4 bases and 0 bases, with 14 bases remaining between them. CDR3 DNA sequence: TGTGCCAGCAGCCTTTTGACTTTAAGCTCCTACAATGAGCAGTTCTTC. Residues: CASSLLTLSSYNEQFF.

Turning to this clone: At the DNA level, this CDR3 is encoded by other sequences in the same sample as well. V and J are TRBV14 and TRBJ2-4, with D maybe TRBD2 (6 bases). CDR1 is SGHDN and CDR2 is FVKESK in the germline V gene. This CDR3 spans 13 amino acids. Trimming took 3 bases from V and 7 from J, leaving 10 bases between them. This chain's CDR3 is CASSQGRGNIQYF. In nucleotides, the CDR3 is TGTGCCAGCAGCCAGGGGCGGGGCAACATTCAGTACTTC.

The genes are TRBV7-2 and TRBJ2-5; D ambiguous. The CDR3 is 15 amino acids. The V end was cut by 1 base, the J end by 1 base, with 10 bases between. CDR1 is SGHTA and CDR2 is FQGNSA in the germline V gene. The CDR3 reads CASSLGLQIQETQYF. CDR3 nucleotide sequence: TGTGCCAGCAGCTTAGGGCTTCAGATCCAAGAGACCCAGTACTTC.

The chain has TRBV5-1 and TRBJ2-1, with 7 bases aligning to TRBD2. The junction had 8 bases not matched to a gene; V was cut back by 4 bases and J by 7 bases. The CDR3 loop spans 14 amino acids. The V gene's germline CDR1 is SGHRS and CDR2 YFSETQ. The CDR3 DNA is TGCGCCAGCAGCGGACTAGGATGGGCGAATGAGCAGTTCTTC. This gives the protein CASSGLGWANEQFF.

On this clone itself: Other DNA sequences from this sample encode an identical CDR3 as well. This sequence joins TRBV5-6 and TRBJ2-1; D remains unclear. The V and J ends lost 5 bases and 0 bases respectively, with 9 bases between them. Germline CDR1 SGHDT, CDR2 YYEEEE. CDR3 size: 14 residues. The CDR3 protein is CASSLTPSYNEQFF. The CDR3 region has the DNA TGTGCCAGCAGTTTGACCCCCTCCTACAATGAGCAGTTCTTC.

The rearrangement uses TRBV30 and TRBJ2-1; D unclear. V was clipped by 1 base and J by 5 bases, with 3 bases between them. Germline V gene data show CDR1 as GTSNPN and CDR2 as SVGIG (reference sequence). The CDR3 extends over 11 amino acids. CDR3 sequence: CAWSEDNEQFF. The CDR3 bases are TGTGCCTGGAGTGAGGACAATGAGCAGTTCTTC.

The chain employs TRBV14 and TRBJ1-4, with unresolved D. Trimming stripped 4 bases from V and 0 bases from J, with 9 bases between. From germline, CDR1 is SGHDN and CDR2 FVKESK. The CDR3 covers 15 residues. CDR3 coding DNA: TGTGCCAGCAGCCGCCAGATTGCAACTAATGAAAAACTGTTTTTT. The encoded protein is CASSRQIATNEKLFF.

The genes are TRBV28 and TRBJ2-7, with D perhaps matching TRBD2 (6 bases). The CDR3 has 13 residues. V was clipped by 3 bases and J by 7 bases, with 13 bases between them. Per the germline V gene, CDR1 is MDHEN and CDR2 is SYDVKM. The CDR3 coding sequence is TGTGCCAGCAGTTTTCGGGACTCTAGAGAGCAGTACTTC. Translated: CASSFRDSREQYF.